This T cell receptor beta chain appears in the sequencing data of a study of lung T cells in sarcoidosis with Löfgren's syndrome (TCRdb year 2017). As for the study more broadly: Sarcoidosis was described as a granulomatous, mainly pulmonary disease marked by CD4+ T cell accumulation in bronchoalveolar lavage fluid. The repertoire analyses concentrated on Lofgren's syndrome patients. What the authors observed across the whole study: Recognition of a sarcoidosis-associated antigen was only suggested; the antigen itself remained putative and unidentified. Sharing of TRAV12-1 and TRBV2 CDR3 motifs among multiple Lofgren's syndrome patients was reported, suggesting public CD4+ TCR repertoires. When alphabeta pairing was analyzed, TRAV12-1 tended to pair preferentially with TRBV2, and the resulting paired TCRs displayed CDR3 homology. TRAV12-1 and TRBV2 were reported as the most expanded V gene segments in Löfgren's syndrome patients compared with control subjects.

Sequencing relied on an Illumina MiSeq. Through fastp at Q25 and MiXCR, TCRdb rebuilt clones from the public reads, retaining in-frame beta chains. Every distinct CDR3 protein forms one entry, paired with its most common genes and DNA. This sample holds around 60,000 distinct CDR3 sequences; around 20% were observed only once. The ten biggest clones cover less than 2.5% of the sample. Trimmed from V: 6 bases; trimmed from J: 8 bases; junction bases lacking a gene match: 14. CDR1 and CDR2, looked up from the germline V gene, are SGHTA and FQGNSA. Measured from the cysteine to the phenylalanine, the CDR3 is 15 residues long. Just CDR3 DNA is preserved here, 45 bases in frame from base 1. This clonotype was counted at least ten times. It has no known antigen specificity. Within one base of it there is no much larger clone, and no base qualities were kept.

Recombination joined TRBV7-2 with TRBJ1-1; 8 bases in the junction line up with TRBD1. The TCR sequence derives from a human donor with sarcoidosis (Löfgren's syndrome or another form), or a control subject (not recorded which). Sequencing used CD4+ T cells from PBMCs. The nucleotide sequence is TGTGCCAGCAGGGAGACAGGGGCATCCTTTTTCGAAGCTTTCTTT. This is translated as CASRETGASFFEAFF.